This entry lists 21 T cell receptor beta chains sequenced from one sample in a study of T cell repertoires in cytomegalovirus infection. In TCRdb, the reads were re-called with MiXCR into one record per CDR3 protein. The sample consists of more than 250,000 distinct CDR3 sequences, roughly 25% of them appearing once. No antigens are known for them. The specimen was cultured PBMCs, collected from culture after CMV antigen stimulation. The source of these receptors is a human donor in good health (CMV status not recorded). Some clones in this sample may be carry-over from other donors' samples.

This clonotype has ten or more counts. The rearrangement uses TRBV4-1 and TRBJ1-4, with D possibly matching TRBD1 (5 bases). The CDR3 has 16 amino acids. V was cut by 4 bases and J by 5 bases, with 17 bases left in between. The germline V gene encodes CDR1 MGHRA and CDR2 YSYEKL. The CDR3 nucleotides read TGCGCCAGCAGCCCCAGGGCGACATCCCAGAATGAAAAACTGTTTTTT. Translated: CASSPRATSQNEKLFF.

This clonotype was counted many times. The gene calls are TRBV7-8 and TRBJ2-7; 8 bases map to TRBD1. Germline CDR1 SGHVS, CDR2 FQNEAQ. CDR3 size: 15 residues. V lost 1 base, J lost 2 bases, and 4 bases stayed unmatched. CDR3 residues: CASSLVTGVAYEQYV. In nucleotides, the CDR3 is TGTGCCAGCAGCTTAGTGACAGGGGTCGCCTACGAGCAGTACGTC.

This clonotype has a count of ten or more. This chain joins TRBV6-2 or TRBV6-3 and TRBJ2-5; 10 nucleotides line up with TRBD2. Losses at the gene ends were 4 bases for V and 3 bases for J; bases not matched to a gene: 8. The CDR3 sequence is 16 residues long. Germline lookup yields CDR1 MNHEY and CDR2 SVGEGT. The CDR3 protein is CASSSHSLAGKETQYF. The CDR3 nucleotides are TGTGCCAGCAGTTCCCACTCACTAGCGGGAAAAGAGACCCAGTACTTC.

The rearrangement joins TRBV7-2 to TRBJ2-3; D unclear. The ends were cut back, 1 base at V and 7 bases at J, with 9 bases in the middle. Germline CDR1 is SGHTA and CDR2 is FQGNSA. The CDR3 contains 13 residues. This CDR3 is CASSLDFFNTQYF. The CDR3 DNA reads TGTGCCAGCAGCTTAGATTTTTTTAATACGCAGTATTTT.

CDR3 bases: TGTGCCACCAGCAGAGTCCCCGGGGGTCGCACAGATACGCAGTATTTT. Protein: CATSRVPGGRTDTQYF. The chain links TRBV15 to TRBJ2-3; a weak D match, TRBD2 (6 bases). The CDR3 loop spans 16 amino acids. Germline V lookup: CDR1 LNHNV, CDR2 YYDKDF (reference sequence). V dropped 1 base and J dropped 1 base, with 12 bases sitting between them.

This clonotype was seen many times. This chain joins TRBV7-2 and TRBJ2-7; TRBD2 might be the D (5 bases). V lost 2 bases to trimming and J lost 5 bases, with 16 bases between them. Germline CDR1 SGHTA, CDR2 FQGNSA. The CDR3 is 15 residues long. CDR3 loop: CASSLYGRKGDEQYF. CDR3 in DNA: TGTGCCAGCAGCTTATATGGGAGAAAGGGAGACGAGCAGTACTTC.

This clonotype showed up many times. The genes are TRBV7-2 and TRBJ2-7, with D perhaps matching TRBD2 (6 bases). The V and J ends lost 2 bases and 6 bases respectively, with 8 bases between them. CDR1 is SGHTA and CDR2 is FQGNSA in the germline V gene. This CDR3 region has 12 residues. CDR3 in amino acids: CASSLRGTEQYF. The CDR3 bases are TGTGCCAGCAGCTTACGCGGGACCGAGCAGTACTTC.

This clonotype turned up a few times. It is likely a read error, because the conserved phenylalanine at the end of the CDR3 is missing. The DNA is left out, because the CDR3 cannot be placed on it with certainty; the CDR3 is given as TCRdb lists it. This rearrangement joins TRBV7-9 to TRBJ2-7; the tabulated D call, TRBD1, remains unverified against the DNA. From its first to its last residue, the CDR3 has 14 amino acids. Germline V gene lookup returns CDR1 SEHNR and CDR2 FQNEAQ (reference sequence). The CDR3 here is CASSSQDPGRPLDL.

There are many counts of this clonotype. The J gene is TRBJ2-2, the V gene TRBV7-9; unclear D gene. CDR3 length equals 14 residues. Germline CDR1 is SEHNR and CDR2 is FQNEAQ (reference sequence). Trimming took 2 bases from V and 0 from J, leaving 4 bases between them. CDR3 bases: TGTGCCAGCAGCTTACTGGCGAACACCGGGGAGCTGTTTTTT. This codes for CASSLLANTGELFF. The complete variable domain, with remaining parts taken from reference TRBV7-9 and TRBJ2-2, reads DTGVSQNPRHKITKRGQNVTFRCDPISEHNRLYWYRQTLGQGPEFLTYFQNEAQLEKSRLLSDRFSAERPKGSFSTLEIQRTEQGDSAMYLCASSLLANTGELFFGEGSRLTVL.

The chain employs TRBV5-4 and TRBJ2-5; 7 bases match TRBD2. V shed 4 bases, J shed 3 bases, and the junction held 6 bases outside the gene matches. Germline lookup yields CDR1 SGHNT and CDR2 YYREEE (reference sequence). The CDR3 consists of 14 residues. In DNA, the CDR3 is TGTGCCAGCAGCCGGGACTACGTAAAAGAGACCCAGTACTTC. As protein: CASSRDYVKETQYF. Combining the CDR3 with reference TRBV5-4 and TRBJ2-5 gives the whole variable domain ETGVTQSPTHLIKTRGQQVTLRCSSQSGHNTVSWYQQALGQGPQFIFQYYREEENGRGNFPPRFSGLQFPNYSSELNVNALELDDSALYLCASSRDYVKETQYFGPGTRLLVL.

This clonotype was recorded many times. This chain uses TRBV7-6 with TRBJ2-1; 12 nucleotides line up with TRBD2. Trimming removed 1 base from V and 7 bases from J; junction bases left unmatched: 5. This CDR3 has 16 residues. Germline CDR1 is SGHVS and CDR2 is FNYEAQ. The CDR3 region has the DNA TGTGCCAGCAGCTTAGAGCTAGCGGGAGGGAGAAATGAGCAGTTCTTC. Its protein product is CASSLELAGGRNEQFF. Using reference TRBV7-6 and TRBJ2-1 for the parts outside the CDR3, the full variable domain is GAGVSQSPRYKVTKRGQDVALRCDPISGHVSLYWYRQALGQGPEFLTYFNYEAQQDKSGLPNDRFSAERPEGSISTLTIQRTEQRDSAMYRCASSLELAGGRNEQFFGPGTRLTVL.

The CDR3 sequence is CASRRSGNDNEQFF. CDR3 sequence (DNA): TGTGCCAGCAGACGTAGCGGGAATGACAATGAGCAGTTCTTC. V and J are TRBV27 and TRBJ2-1, with 8 nucleotides matching TRBD2. Germline trimming cut 6 bases from V and 5 bases from J; bases unmatched to any gene: 6. The CDR3 length is 14 residues. Per germline, CDR1 MNHEY and CDR2 SMNVEV (reference sequence).

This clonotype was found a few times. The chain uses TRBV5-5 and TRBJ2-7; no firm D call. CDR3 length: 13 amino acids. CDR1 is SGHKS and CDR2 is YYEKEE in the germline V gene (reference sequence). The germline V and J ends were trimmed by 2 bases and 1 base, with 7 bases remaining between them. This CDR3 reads CASSFGRSYEQYV. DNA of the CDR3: TGTGCCAGCAGCTTCGGACGTTCCTACGAGCAGTACGTC.

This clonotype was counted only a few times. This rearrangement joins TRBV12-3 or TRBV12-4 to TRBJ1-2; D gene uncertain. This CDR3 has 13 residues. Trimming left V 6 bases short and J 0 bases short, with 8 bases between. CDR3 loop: CASSTSPNYGYTF. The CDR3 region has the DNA TGTGCCAGCAGCACCAGTCCTAACTATGGCTACACCTTC.

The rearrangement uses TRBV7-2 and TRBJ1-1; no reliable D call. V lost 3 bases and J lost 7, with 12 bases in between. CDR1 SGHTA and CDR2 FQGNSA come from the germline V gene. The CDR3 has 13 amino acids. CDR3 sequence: CASSFPADGEAFF. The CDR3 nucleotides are TGTGCCAGCAGCTTTCCTGCTGATGGTGAAGCTTTCTTT.

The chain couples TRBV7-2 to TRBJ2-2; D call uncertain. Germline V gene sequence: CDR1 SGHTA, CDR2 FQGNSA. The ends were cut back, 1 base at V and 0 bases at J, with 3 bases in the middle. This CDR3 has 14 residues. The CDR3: CASSLDSNTGELFF. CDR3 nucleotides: TGTGCCAGCAGCTTAGACTCGAACACCGGGGAGCTGTTTTTT. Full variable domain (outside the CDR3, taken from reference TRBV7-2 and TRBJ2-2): GAGVSQSPSNKVTEKGKDVELRCDPISGHTALYWYRQSLGQGLEFLIYFQGNSAPDKSGLPSDRFSAERTGGSVSTLTIQRTQQEDSAVYLCASSLDSNTGELFFGEGSRLTVL.

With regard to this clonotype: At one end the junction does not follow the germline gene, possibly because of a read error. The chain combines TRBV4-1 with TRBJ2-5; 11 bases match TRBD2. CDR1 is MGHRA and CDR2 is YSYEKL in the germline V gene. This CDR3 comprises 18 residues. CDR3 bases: TGCGCCAGCAGCCAAGGAGGACTAGCGGGCCCTACGGGAGGGACCCTGTACTTC. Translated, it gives CASSQGGLAGPTGGTLYF.

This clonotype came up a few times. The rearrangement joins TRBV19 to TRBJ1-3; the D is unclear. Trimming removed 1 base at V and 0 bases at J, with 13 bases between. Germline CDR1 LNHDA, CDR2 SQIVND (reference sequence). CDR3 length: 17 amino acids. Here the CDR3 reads CASSIGEKGSSGNTIYF. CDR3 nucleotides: TGTGCCAGTAGTATAGGTGAGAAGGGAAGCTCTGGAAACACCATATATTTT.

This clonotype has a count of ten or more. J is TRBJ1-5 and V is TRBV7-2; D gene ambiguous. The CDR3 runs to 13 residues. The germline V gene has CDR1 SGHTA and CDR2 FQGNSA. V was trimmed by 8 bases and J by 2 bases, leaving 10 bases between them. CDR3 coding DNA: TGTGCCAGCTCAGGAACGGGCAATCAGCCCCAGCATTTT. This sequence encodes CASSGTGNQPQHF.

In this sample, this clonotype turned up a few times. CDR3 bases: TGTGCCAGCAGGCAGGCCGCGGGAGGCGGCTATAATTCACCCCTCCACTTT. Amino acid sequence: CASRQAAGGGYNSPLHF. V is TRBV6-2 or TRBV6-3 and J is TRBJ1-6, with no clear D. The germline V gene encodes CDR1 MNHEY and CDR2 SVGEGT. The CDR3 extends over 17 amino acids. V was cut by 6 bases and J by 3 bases, with 18 bases left in between.

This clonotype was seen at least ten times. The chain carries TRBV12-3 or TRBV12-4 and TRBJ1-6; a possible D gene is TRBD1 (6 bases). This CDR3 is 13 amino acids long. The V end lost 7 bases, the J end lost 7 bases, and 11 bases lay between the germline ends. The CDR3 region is CASKQGLNSPLHF. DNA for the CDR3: TGTGCCAGCAAACAGGGATTAAATTCACCCCTCCACTTT.